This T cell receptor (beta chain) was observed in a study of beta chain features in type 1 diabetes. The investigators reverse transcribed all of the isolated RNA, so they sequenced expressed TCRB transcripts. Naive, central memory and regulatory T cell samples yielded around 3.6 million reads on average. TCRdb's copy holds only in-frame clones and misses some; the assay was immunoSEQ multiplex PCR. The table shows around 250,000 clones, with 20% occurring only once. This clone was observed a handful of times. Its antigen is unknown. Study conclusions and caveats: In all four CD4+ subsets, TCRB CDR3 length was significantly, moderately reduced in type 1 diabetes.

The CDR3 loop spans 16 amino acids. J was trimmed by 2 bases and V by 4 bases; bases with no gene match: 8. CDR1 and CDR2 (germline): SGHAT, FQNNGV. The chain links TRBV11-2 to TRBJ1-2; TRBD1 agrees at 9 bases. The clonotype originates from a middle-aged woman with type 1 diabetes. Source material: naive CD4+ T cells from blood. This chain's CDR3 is CASSSEYRGRNYGYTF. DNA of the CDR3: TGTGCCAGCAGCTCTGAGTACAGGGGGCGAAACTATGGCTACACCTTC. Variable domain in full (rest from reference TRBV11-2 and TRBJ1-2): EAGVAQSPRYKIIEKRQSVAFWCNPISGHATLYWYQQILGQGPKLLIQFQNNGVVDDSQLPKDRFSAERLKGVDSTLKIQPAKLEDSAVYLCASSSEYRGRNYGYTFGSGTRLTVV.